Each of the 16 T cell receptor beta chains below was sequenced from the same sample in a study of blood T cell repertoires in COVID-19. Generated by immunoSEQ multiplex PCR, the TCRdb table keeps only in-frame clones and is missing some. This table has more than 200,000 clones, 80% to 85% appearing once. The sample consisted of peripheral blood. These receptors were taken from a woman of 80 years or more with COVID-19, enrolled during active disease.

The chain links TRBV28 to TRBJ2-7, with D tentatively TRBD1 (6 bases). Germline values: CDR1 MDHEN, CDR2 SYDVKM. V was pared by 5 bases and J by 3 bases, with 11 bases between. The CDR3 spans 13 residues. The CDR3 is CASSADRFYEQYV. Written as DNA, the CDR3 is TGTGCCAGCAGTGCGGACAGATTCTACGAGCAGTACGTC.

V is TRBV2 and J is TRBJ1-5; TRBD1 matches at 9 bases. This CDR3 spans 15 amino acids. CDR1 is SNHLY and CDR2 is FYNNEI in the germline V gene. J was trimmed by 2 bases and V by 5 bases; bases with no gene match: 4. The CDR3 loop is CASSLQGAGNQPQHF. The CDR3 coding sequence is TGTGCCAGCAGTTTACAGGGGGCGGGCAATCAGCCCCAGCATTTT.

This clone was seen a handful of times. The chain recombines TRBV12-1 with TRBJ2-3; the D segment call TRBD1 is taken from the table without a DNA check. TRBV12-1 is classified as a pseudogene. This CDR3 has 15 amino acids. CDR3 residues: CASSFVWGPTDTQYF. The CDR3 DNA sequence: TGTGCCAGCAGCTTTGTCTGGGGCCCCACAGATACGCAGTATTTT.

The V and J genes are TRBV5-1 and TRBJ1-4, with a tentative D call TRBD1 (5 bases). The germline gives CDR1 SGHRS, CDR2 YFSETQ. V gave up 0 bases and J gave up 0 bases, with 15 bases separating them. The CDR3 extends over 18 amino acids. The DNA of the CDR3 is TGCGCCAGCAGCTTGGCTTATGGGGGGTTAGCAACTAATGAAAAACTGTTTTTT. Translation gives CASSLAYGGLATNEKLFF.

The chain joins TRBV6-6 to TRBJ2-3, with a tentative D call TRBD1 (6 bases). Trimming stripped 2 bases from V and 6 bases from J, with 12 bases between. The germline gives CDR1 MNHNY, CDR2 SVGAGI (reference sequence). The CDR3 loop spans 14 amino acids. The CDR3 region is CASSYPQGGDTQYF. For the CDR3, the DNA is TGTGCCAGCAGTTACCCACAGGGTGGGGATACGCAGTATTTT.

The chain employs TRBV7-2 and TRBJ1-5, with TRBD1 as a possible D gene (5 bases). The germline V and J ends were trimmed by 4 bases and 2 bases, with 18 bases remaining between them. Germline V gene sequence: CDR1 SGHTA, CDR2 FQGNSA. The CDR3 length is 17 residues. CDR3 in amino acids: CASSSNGASKGNQPQHF. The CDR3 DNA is TGTGCCAGCAGCTCAAATGGGGCTTCTAAGGGCAATCAGCCCCAGCATTTT.

The CDR3 nucleotides are TGTGCCAGCAGCACCGGGGGGGCCCAGTACAATGAGCAGTTCTTC. This translates into CASSTGGAQYNEQFF. The chain is built from TRBV7-2 and TRBJ2-1; 8 bases fit TRBD2. The CDR3 length is 15 residues. With V trimmed by 5 bases and J by 4 bases, 7 bases remained unmatched. CDR1 and CDR2 (germline): SGHTA, FQGNSA.

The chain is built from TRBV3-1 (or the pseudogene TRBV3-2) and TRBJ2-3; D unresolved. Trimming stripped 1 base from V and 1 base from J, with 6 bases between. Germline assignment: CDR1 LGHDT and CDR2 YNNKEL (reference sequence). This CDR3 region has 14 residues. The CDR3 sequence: CASSQARGTDTQYF. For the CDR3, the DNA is TGTGCCAGCAGCCAAGCGCGAGGCACAGATACGCAGTATTTT.

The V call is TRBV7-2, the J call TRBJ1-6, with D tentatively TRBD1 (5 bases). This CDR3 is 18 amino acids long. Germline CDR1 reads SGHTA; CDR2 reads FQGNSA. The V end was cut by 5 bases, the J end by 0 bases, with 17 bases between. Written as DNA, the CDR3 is TGTGCCAGCAGCGGGGCGGGGGACCCCCGCTCCTATAATTCACCCCTCCACTTT. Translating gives CASSGAGDPRSYNSPLHF.

This chain's CDR3 is CASSGGGSNSPLHF. DNA of the CDR3: TGTGCCAGCAGCGGGGGGGGTAGCAATTCACCCCTCCACTTT. The chain links TRBV7-2 to TRBJ1-6; tentatively, D is TRBD1 (5 bases). The CDR3 sequence is 14 residues long. Germline V gives CDR1 SGHTA, CDR2 FQGNSA. V lost 5 bases and J lost 7, with 12 bases in between.

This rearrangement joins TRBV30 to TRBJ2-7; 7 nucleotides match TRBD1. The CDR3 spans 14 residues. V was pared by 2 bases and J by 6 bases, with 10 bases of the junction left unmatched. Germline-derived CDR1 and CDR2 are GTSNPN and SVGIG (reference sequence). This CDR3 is CAWSPGQTIGEQYF. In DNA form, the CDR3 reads TGTGCCTGGAGTCCGGGACAGACAATAGGCGAGCAGTACTTC. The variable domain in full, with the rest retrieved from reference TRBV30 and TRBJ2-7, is SQTIHQWPATLVQPVGSPLSLECTVEGTSNPNLYWYRQAAGRGLQLLFYSVGIGQISSEVPQNLSASRPQDRQFILSSKKLLLSDSGFYLCAWSPGQTIGEQYFGPGTRLTVT.

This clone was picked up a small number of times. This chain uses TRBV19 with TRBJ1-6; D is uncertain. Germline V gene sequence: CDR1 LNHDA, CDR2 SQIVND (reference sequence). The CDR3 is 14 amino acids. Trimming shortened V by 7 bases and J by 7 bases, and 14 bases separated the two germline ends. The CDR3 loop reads CASKEGVPNSPLHF. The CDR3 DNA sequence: TGTGCCAGTAAAGAGGGCGTACCCAATTCACCCCTCCACTTT.

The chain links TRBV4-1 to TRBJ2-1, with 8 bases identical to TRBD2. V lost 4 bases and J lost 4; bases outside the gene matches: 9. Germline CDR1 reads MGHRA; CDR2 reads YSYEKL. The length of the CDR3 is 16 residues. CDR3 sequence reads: CASSLGGLAGYNEQFF. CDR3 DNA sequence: TGCGCCAGCAGCCTTGGCGGCCTAGCGGGTTACAATGAGCAGTTCTTC.

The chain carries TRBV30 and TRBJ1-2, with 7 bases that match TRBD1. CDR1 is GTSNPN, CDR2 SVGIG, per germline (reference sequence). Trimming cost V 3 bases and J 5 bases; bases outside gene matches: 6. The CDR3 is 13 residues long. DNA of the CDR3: TGTGCCTGGAGCCCGACAGGGTTGTATGGCTACACCTTC. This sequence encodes CAWSPTGLYGYTF.

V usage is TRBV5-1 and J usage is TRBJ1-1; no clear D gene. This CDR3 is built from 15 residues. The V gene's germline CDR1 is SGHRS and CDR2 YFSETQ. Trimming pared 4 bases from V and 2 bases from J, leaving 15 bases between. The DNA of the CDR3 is TGCGCCAGCAGCCTAGAGGGCAGATTTAACACTGAAGCTTTCTTT. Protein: CASSLEGRFNTEAFF.

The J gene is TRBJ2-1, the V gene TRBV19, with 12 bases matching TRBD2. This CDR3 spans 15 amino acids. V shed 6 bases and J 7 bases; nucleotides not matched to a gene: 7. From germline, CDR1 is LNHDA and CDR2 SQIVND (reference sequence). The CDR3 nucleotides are TGTGCCAGTAGCCGTACTAGCGGGGGGACTAATGAGCAGTTCTTC. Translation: CASSRTSGGTNEQFF.